This TCR beta chain was recorded in a study of shared clonotypes between healthy human individuals. TCRdb keeps only in-frame clones here, not all; method: immunoSEQ multiplex PCR. The data show under 2.5 million clones, with roughly 90% seen just once and around 0.38% held by the top ten. Germline V CDR1 and CDR2: MNHNS, SASEGT. This CDR3 is built from 17 residues. V shed 4 bases, J shed 4 bases, and the junction held 10 bases outside the gene matches. The sample was naive CD4+ T cells from PBMCs. Subset given: CD45RA+ positively selected. This clonotype was sampled from a man younger than 35 in good health. Some clones in this sample may be carry-over from other donors' samples. The chain carries TRBV6-1 and TRBJ2-1; 10 bases are a match to TRBD2. CDR3 DNA: TGTGCCAGCAGTGGGCTAGCGGGAGAGAAAAGGTACAATGAGCAGTTCTTC. It encodes CASSGLAGEKRYNEQFF.